This T cell receptor beta chain was identified in a study of human T cells and chemical hapten exposure. At the level of the study: Sensitization employed 2% DPC on around 2 cm by around 2 cm of upper inner arm skin. While the roughly 25-week study was under way, patients received diphenylcyclopropenone on the scalp every week. Patch tests containing 0.01% DPC, applied to the upper back, were read at 6 days.

This clonotype was detected many times. The V end was cut by 6 bases, the J end by 4 bases, with 21 bases between. The CDR3 extends over 17 amino acids. CDR1 is LNHDA and CDR2 is SQIVND in the germline V gene (reference sequence). Regarding time point: patch test 1, 2 weeks after DPC sensitization. The treatment here: therapeutic diphenylcyclopropenone sensitization with weekly scalp DPC. Study processing details: Per-sample TCR counts ranged from 23,224 to 690,600, median roughly 96,000. MiXCR was run by TCRdb on the RACE reads, yielding one entry per CDR3 protein. The V and J calls come from TCRdb's annotation, not from the publication. The sample consists of roughly 80,000 distinct CDR3 sequences, about 10% of them appearing once.

The TCR sequence derives from a woman aged 50 to 65 with alopecia areata. Some clones in this sample may be carry-over from other donors' samples. Sample: whole blood, taken in connection with sensitization to the hapten diphenylcyclopropenone (DPC). V usage is TRBV19 and J usage is TRBJ1-4, with a tentative D call TRBD1 (6 bases). The CDR3 loop reads CASSSRLRGGVNEKLFF. CDR3 DNA: TGTGCCAGTAGCTCTCGACTCAGGGGCGGTGTTAATGAAAAACTGTTTTTT. The full variable domain, with the rest looked up from reference TRBV19 and TRBJ1-4, is DGGITQSPKYLFRKEGQNVTLSCEQNLNHDAMYWYRQDPGQGLRLIYYSQIVNDFQKGDIAEGYSVSREKKESFPLTVTSAQKNPTAFYLCASSSRLRGGVNEKLFFGSGTQLSVL.